A single sample is the source of the 10 T cell receptor beta chains below, sequenced in a study of T cells in Graves' hyperthyroidism and ophthalmopathy. From RNA transcripts, TCR beta CDR3 regions were amplified. HTBI primers were used for first-round RT-PCR of the TCR CDR3. TCRdb re-called the multiplex PCR reads with MiXCR, one entry per CDR3 protein. The repertoire consists of 450,000 to 650,000 distinct CDR3 sequences, with around 21% occurring once and the leading ten covering less than 30%. Sequenced: blood. These receptors all come from a man between 18 and 29 years old with Graves' hyperthyroidism.

There are many counts of this clonotype. Here the CDR3 DNA reads TGTGCCAGCAGCCTCCCTAGGCAGACTGGTCAAGAGACCCAGTACTTC. As protein: CASSLPRQTGQETQYF. V is TRBV4-2 and J is TRBJ2-5, with D unresolved. V was clipped by 4 bases and J by 2 bases, with 17 bases between them. Germline CDR1 is LGHNA and CDR2 is YNFKEQ. The CDR3 consists of 16 residues.

This clonotype was seen repeatedly, ten times or more. V gene TRBV9 combines with J gene TRBJ1-3; D remains unclear. The CDR3 has 13 amino acids. CDR1 is SGDLS and CDR2 is YYNGEE in the germline V gene. V gave up 4 bases and J gave up 8 bases, with 13 bases separating them. The CDR3 protein is CASSPGALDTIYF. In nucleotides, the CDR3 is TGTGCCAGCAGCCCCGGAGCCCTGGACACCATATATTTT.

This clonotype has at least ten counts. CDR3 nucleotide sequence: TGCGCCATAGGGCCGGGGAAGAACACTGAAGCTTTCTTT. It codes for CAIGPGKNTEAFF. V is TRBV10-2 and J is TRBJ1-1, with D hard to call. Germline CDR1 WSHSY, CDR2 SAAADI. The germline V and J ends were trimmed by 10 bases and 1 base, with 13 bases remaining between them. The CDR3 loop spans 13 amino acids.

This clonotype showed up many times. Since the CDR3 does not end with the conserved phenylalanine or tryptophan, this likely comes from a read error. The DNA is left out, because the CDR3 cannot be placed on it with certainty; the CDR3 is given as TCRdb lists it. The rearrangement joins TRBV5-5 to TRBJ1-2; the table's D gene call, TRBD1, was not cross checked with the DNA. A total of 11 residues make up the CDR3, ends included. Germline V gene lookup returns CDR1 SGHKS and CDR2 YYEKEE (reference sequence). The CDR3 reads CASSFGGKTDI.

This clonotype was picked up many times. The chain joins TRBV12-3 or TRBV12-4 to TRBJ1-2, with unresolved D. V dropped 7 bases and J dropped 0 bases, with 15 bases sitting between them. This CDR3 region has 15 residues. CDR3 sequence (DNA): TGTGCCAGCACCCTTGAGTCAGCTACTAACTATGGCTACACCTTC. Protein: CASTLESATNYGYTF.

This clonotype was seen ten or more times. V and J are TRBV29-1 and TRBJ2-5, with no clear D. V was clipped by 3 bases and J by 5 bases, with 4 bases between them. This CDR3 spans 10 amino acids. The germline V gene has CDR1 SQVTM and CDR2 ANQGSEA. Here the CDR3 reads CSVEGETQYF. The CDR3 coding sequence is TGCAGCGTTGAGGGGGAGACCCAGTACTTC.

The chain combines TRBV12-3 or TRBV12-4 with TRBJ2-7; TRBD2 matches 8 bases. CDR3 size: 14 residues. The V gene end was trimmed by 6 bases and the J gene end by 6 bases; junction bases not matched to a gene: 10. The CDR3 DNA reads TGTGCCAGCAGGCCCACGGCGGGAGGTTCCGAGCAGTACTTC. Protein: CASRPTAGGSEQYF.

This clonotype came up a few times. A junction end diverges from the germline sequence, so it may reflect a read error. This sequence joins TRBV19 and TRBJ1-1; possible D gene TRBD1, 6 bases. The germline V gene encodes CDR1 LNHDA and CDR2 SQIVND (reference sequence). The CDR3 contains 11 residues. CDR3 loop: CASRGDTEACF. The CDR3 DNA is TGTGCCAGTAGAGGGGACACTGAAGCTTGCTTT.

In its sample, this clonotype was seen once. A much larger clone is a single base away; this may be a read error. Lacking the conserved final phenylalanine or tryptophan, this CDR3 likely reflects a read error. The chain combines TRBV10-1 with TRBJ1-2, with D unresolved. Germline CDR1 is WNHNN and CDR2 is SYGVQD (reference sequence). The V and J ends lost 2 bases and 2 bases respectively, with 6 bases between them. This CDR3 contains 13 residues. Here the CDR3 reads CASSELRNYGYTY. The DNA for the CDR3 is TGCGCCAGCAGTGAGCTAAGAAACTATGGCTACACCTAC.

V is TRBV11-2 and J is TRBJ2-7; D perhaps matches TRBD2 (7 bases). Germline V gives CDR1 SGHAT, CDR2 FQNNGV. The CDR3 totals 18 residues. Trimming removed 5 bases from V and 2 bases from J, with 25 bases in between. CDR3 in amino acids: CASSSLGGGFRTPYEQYF. The DNA of the CDR3 is TGTGCCAGCAGCAGCTTAGGGGGGGGATTCCGTACCCCCTACGAGCAGTACTTC.